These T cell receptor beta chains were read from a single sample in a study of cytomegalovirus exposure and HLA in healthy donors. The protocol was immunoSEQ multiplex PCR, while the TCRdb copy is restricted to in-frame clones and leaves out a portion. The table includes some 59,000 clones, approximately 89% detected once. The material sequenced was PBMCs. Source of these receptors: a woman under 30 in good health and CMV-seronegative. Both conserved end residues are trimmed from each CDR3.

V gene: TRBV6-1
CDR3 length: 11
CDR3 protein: ASRLVEDQPQH

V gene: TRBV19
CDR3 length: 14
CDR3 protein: ASSIAQDRGAGELF

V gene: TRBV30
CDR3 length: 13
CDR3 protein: AWTLKGGVREKLF

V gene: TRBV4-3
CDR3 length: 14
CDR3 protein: ASSQSVDSANYGYT

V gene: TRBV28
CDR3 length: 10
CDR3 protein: ASQVTNQPQH

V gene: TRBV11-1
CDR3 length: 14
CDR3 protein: ASSSKDRAGTGELF

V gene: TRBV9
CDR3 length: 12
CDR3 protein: ASSAIGGDTEAF

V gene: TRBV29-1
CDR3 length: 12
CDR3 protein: SVWGTGKNYGYT

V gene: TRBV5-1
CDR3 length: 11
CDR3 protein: ASSFQPSAEQF

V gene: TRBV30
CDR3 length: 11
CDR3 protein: AWKRKGQSGYT

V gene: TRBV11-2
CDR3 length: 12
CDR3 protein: ASSLVGGNQPQH

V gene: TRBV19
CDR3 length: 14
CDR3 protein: ASSILGTSITGELF

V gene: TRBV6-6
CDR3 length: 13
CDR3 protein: ASSLKGQEGYGYT

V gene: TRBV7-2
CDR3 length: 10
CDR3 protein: ASSRRAYEQY

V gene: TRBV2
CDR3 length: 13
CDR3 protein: ASSSLAGLYNEQF

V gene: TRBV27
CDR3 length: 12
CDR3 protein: ASRDRLDNEKLF

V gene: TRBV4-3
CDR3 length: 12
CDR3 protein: ASSRDRGYNEQF

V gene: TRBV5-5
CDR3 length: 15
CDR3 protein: ASSSPSGGAGTDTQY

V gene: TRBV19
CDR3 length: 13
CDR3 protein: ASSLQGPAKAPLH

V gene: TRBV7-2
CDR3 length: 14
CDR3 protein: ASSLVGGYGTDTQY

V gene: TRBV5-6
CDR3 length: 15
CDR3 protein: ASSWGVGRAATDTQY

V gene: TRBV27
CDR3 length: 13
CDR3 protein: ASSLRAGGPYEQY

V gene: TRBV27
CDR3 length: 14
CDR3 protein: ASSLDRGHSREKLF

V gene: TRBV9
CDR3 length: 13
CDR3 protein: ASSVEGRASEKLF

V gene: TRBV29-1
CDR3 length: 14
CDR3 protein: SVAGPLAGGLDTQY

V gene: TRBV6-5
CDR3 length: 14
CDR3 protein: ASSYSGGGAYNEQF

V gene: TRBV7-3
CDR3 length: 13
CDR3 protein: ASSLRRGGTGELF

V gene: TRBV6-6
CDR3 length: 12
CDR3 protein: ASRSGSGGNTQY

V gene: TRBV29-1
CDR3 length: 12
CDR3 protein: SAHRGPGTGELF

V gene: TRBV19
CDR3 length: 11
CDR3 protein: ASVGGHRTEAF

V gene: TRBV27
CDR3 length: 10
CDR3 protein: ASSFNAGELF

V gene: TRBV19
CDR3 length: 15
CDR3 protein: ASRSLSGQGYTGELF

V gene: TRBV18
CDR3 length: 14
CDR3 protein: ASSPPFQGPTDTQY

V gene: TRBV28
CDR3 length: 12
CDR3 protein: ASSTGTGGYEQY

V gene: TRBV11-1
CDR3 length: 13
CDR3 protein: ASSFQVTGSIEAF

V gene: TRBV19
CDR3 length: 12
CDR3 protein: ASSRQTSNQPQH

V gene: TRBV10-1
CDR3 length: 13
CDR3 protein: ASSVGGAGNTEAF

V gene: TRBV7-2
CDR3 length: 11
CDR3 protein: ASSSGGTDTQY

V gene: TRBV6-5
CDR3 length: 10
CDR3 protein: ASSYSDIEQY